This entry features one TCR beta chain sequence. The CDR3 sequence is 15 residues long. Germline CDR1 reads MDHEN; CDR2 reads SYDVKM. Trimming took 6 bases from V and 4 from J, leaving 16 bases between them. This entry belongs to a study of blood T cell repertoires in COVID-19. Authors' analysis steps: Estimation of nucleated cell counts relied on the amplification of reference gene primers. Some clones are missing from TCRdb's copy, which holds only in-frame ones; the method was immunoSEQ multiplex PCR. The V and J calls and clone size are taken from that table; D and trimming were inferred from the DNA. The data hold about 120,000 clones, with roughly four fifths observed a single time.

The sequenced material came from peripheral blood. The V gene is TRBV28, the J gene TRBJ1-5; possibly TRBD1 for D (6 bases). The receptor was isolated from a man between 60 and 75 years old with acute or convalescent COVID-19. This chain's CDR3 is CASRWATGLNQPQHF. The DNA for the CDR3 is TGTGCCAGCAGATGGGCTACAGGGTTGAATCAGCCCCAGCATTTT.